Listed below are T cell receptor beta chains from one sample, sequenced in a study of blood T cell repertoires in COVID-19. The data were produced by immunoSEQ multiplex PCR, yet TCRdb's version contains in-frame clones alone and is incomplete. The table includes 7,500 to 8,500 clones, 73% detected once. The sequencing sample was made of peripheral blood. These receptors originate from a human donor in a cohort sampled during active COVID-19. CDR3s include the opening cysteine and the closing phenylalanine or tryptophan. A clone size is listed for some rows: how often the clone was seen (once, few, many), or a class if it is expanded.

V	J	size	CDR3
TRBV9	TRBJ2-7	-	CASNAGDSYEQYF
TRBV27	TRBJ2-7	-	CASRRSVGAGIGEQYF
TRBV28	TRBJ2-5	-	CASSLPIVEGWKTQYF
TRBV29-1	TRBJ2-2	-	CSVGEGVGELFF
TRBV2	TRBJ1-2	few	CASRPDGDSNYGYTF
TRBV28	TRBJ2-5	few	CASSPTRRGKETQYF
TRBV11-2	TRBJ1-6	medium-sized	CASSLGHGGNSPLHF
TRBV4-3	TRBJ2-5	-	CASSQETGETQYF
TRBV19	TRBJ1-4	-	CASRTGGWEKLFF
TRBV28	TRBJ1-2	few	CASSQTAWGYTF
TRBV11-1	TRBJ1-1	-	CASSNGQFTEAFF
TRBV12-5	TRBJ1-2	-	CASGLAPYGYTF
TRBV29-1	TRBJ2-5	few	CSVERDLVGETQYF
TRBV10-2	TRBJ1-5	few	CASSESEGGGQPQHF
TRBV4-1	TRBJ1-5	-	CASSQRTGAGQPQHF
TRBV6-1	TRBJ2-7	-	CASSEAADEQYF
TRBV11-2	TRBJ2-7	-	CASSSGRDRPYEQYF
TRBV19	TRBJ1-1	-	CASTLGASEWESAEAFF
TRBV6-4	TRBJ2-3	-	CASSDSDKNTQYF
TRBV7-2	TRBJ2-1	few	CASSMTPGDEQFF